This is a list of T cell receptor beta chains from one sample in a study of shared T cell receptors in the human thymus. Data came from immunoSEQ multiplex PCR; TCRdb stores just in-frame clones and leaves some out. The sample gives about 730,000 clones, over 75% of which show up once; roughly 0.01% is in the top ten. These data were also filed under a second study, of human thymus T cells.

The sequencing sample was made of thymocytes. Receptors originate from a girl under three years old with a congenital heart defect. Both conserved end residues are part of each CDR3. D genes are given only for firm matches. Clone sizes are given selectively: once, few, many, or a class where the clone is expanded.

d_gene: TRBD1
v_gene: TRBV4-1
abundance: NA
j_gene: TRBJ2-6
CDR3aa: CASSQTVPGQGPGANVLTF
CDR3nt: TGCGCCAGCAGCCAAACAGTCCCGGGACAGGGGCCTGGGGCCAACGTCCTGACTTTC

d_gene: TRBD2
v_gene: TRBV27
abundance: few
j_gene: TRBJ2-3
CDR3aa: CASNSGGNTQYF
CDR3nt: TGTGCCAGCAATTCCGGGGGGAATACGCAGTATTTT

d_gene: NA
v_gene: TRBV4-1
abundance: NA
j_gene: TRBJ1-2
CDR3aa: CASSQIKSRDLYGYTF
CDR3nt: TGCGCCAGCAGCCAGATAAAAAGCCGGGATCTATATGGCTACACCTTC

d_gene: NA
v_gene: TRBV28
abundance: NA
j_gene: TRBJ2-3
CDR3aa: CASSFRADTQYF
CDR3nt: TGTGCCAGCAGTTTTAGAGCAGATACGCAGTATTTT

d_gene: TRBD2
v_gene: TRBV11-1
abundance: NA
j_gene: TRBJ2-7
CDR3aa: CASSSGLAGTYEQYF
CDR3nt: TGTGCCAGCAGCTCGGGACTAGCGGGGACGTACGAGCAGTACTTC

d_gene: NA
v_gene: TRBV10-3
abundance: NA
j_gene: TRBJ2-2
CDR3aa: CAISEWFYSRTGELFF
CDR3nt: TGTGCCATCAGTGAGTGGTTCTACTCTCGGACCGGGGAGCTGTTTTTT

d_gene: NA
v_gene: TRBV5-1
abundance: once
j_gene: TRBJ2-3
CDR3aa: CASSDKNRRSTDTQYF
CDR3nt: TGCGCCAGCAGCGACAAAAACCGGAGGAGCACAGATACGCAGTATTTT

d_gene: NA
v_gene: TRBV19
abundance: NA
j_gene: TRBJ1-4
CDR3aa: CASSINSYNEKLFF
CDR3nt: TGTGCCAGTAGTATTAACAGCTATAATGAAAAACTGTTTTTT

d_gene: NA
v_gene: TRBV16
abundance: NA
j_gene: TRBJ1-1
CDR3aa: CASSQSAGIAEAFF
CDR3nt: TGTGCCAGCAGCCAATCAGCGGGTATCGCTGAAGCTTTCTTT

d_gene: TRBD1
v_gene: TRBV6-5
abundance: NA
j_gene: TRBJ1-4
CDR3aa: CASRWTGQGHEKLFF
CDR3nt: TGTGCCAGCAGATGGACGGGACAGGGCCATGAAAAACTGTTTTTT

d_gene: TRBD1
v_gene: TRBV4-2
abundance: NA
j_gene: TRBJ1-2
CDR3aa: CASSESYPLQTGIHYGYTF
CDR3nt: TGTGCCAGCAGTGAATCTTACCCTCTCCAGACAGGGATACACTATGGCTACACCTTC

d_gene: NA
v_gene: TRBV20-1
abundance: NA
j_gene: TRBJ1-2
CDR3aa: CSARVAGYTF
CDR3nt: TGCAGTGCTAGAGTGGCTGGCTACACCTTC

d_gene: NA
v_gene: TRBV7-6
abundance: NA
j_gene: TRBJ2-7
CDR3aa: CASSTDGSSYEQYF
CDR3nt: TGTGCCAGCAGCACGGACGGGAGCTCCTACGAGCAGTACTTC

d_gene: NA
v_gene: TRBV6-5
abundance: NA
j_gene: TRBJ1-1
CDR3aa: CASSKTGGTEAFF
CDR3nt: TGTGCCAGTAGCAAAACGGGGGGGACTGAAGCTTTCTTT

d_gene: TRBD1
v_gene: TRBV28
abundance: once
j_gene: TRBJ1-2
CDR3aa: CASSSHRDRVRANYGYTF
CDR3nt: TGTGCCAGCAGCTCCCACCGGGACAGGGTACGAGCTAACTATGGCTACACCTTC

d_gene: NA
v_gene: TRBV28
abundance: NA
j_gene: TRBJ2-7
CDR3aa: CASYPQGLDKTYEQYF
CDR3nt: TGTGCCAGCTATCCCCAGGGGTTGGACAAGACCTACGAGCAGTACTTC

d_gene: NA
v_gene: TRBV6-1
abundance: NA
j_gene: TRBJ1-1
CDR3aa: CASSEQPQGVARKNTEAFF
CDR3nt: TGTGCCAGCAGTGAACAACCACAGGGAGTGGCTCGTAAGAACACTGAAGCTTTCTTT

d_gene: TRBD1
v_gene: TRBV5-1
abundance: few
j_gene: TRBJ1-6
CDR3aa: CASSLGGTTGVLNSPLHF
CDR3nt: TGCGCCAGCAGCTTGGGGGGGACCACAGGGGTCTTGAATTCACCCCTCCACTTT

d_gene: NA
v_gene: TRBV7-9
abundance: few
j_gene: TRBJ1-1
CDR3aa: CASSSGHENTEAFF
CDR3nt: TGTGCCAGCAGCTCCGGACACGAGAACACTGAAGCTTTCTTT

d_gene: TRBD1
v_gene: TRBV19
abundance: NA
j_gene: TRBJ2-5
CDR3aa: CASSLRQGTPFVSETQYF
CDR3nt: TGTGCCAGTAGTCTCCGACAGGGGACCCCTTTCGTGTCAGAGACCCAGTACTTC

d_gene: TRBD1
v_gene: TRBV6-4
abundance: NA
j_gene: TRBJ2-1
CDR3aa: CASSLRDRAYNEQFF
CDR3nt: TGTGCCAGCAGCCTCCGGGACAGGGCCTACAATGAGCAGTTCTTC

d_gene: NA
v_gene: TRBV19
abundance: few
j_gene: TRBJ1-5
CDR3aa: CASSIAWARRRNQPQHF
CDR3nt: TGTGCCAGTAGTATTGCTTGGGCCCGACGGCGCAATCAGCCCCAGCATTTT

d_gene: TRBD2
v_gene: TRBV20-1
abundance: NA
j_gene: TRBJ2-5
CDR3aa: CSARTSGPMYF
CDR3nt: TGCAGTGCTAGAACTAGCGGGCCAATGTACTTC

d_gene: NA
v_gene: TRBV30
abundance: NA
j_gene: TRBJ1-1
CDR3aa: CAFWGGEAFF
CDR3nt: TGTGCCTTCTGGGGCGGTGAAGCTTTCTTT

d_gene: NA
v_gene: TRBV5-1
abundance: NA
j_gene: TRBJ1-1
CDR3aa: CASSPDSTVTNLEAFF
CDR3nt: TGCGCCAGCAGCCCGGACAGTACAGTGACTAATCTTGAAGCTTTCTTT

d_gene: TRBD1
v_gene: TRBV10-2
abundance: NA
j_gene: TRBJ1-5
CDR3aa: CASNRDRGNQPQHF
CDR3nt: TGCGCCAGCAATCGGGACAGGGGCAATCAGCCCCAGCATTTT

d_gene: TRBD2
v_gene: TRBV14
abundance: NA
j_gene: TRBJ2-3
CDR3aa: CASSQRVGWGGTDTQYF
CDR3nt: TGTGCCAGCAGCCAACGAGTGGGATGGGGGGGAACAGATACGCAGTATTTT

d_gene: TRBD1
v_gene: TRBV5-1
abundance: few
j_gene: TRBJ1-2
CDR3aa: CASSRGEFGNYGYTF
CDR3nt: TGCGCCAGCTCCAGGGGGGAATTCGGTAACTATGGCTACACCTTC

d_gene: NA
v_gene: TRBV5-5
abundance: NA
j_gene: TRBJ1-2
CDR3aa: CASSVQGHYGYTF
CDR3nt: TGTGCCAGCAGCGTCCAGGGGCACTATGGCTACACCTTC

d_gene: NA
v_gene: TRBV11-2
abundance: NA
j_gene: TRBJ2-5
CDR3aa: CASSLEGRQETQYF
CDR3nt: TGTGCCAGCAGCTTAGAAGGCAGGCAAGAGACCCAGTACTTC

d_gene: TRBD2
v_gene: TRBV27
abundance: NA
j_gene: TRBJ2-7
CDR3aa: CASMGLADSYEQYF
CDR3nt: TGTGCCAGCATGGGACTAGCGGATTCCTACGAGCAGTACTTC

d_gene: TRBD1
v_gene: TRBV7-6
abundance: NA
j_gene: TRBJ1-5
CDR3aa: CASSLLAESGTGGLSNQPQHF
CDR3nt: TGTGCCAGCAGCTTACTCGCTGAATCCGGGACAGGGGGCTTGAGCAATCAGCCCCAGCATTTT

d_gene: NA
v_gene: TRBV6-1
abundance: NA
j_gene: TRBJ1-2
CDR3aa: CASMGGLGSGYTF
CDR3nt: TGTGCCAGCATGGGGGGGCTGGGGTCTGGCTACACCTTC

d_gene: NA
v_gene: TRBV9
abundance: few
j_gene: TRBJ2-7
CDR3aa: CASSVDRGQTYEQYF
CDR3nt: TGTGCCAGCAGCGTAGATCGGGGACAAACCTACGAGCAGTACTTC

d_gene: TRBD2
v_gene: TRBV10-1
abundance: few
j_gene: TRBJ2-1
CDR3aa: CASSGTSGGSATSNEQFF
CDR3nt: TGCGCCAGCAGTGGGACTAGCGGTGGATCCGCAACTTCCAATGAGCAGTTCTTC

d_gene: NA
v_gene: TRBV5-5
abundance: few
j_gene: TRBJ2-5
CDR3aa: CASSSRDRTGGAQYF
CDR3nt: TGTGCCAGCAGCAGCCGGGACCGCACAGGAGGGGCCCAGTACTTC

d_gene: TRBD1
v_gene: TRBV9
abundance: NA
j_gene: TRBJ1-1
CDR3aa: CASSVDRVGRIPRPAFF
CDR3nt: TGTGCCAGCAGCGTGGACAGGGTCGGCCGAATTCCTCGTCCAGCTTTCTTT

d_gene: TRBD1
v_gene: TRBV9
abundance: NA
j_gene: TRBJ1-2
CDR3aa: CASSSRQGYNYGYTF
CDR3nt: TGTGCCAGCAGCTCAAGACAGGGGTATAACTATGGCTACACCTTC

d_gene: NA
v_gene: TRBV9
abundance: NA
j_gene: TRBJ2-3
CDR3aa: CASSVGAVSTDTQYF
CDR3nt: TGTGCCAGCAGCGTTGGCGCGGTCAGCACAGATACGCAGTATTTT

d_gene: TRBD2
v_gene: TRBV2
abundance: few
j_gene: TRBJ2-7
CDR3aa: CASSEAGGMLGEQYF
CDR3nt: TGTGCCAGCAGTGAAGCGGGGGGGATGTTAGGCGAGCAGTACTTC

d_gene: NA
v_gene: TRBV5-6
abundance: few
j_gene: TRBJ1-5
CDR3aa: CASSQKGAPQHF
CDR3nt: TGTGCCAGCAGCCAAAAAGGAGCGCCCCAGCATTTT

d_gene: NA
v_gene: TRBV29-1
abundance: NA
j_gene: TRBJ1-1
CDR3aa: CSVETGGDMNTEAFF
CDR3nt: TGCAGCGTTGAAACCGGAGGCGATATGAACACTGAAGCTTTCTTT

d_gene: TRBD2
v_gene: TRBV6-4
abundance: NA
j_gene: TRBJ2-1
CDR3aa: CASSTLAGGYGEQFF
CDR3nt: TGTGCCAGCAGCACGTTGGCGGGGGGGTATGGTGAGCAGTTCTTC

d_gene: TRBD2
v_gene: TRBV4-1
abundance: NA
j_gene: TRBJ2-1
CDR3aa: CASSQDRLAGGLYNEQFF
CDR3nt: TGCGCCAGCAGCCAAGATCGCCTAGCGGGGGGGCTATACAATGAGCAGTTCTTC

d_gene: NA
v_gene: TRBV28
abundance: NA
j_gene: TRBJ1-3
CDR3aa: CASSLSGRGSGNTIYF
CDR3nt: TGTGCCAGCAGTTTAAGTGGCAGGGGAAGTGGAAACACCATATATTTT

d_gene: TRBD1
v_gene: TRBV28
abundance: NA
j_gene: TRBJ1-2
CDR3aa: CATLTGNGETKLDGYTF
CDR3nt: TGTGCCACTCTGACAGGGAATGGGGAGACTAAGTTAGATGGCTACACCTTC

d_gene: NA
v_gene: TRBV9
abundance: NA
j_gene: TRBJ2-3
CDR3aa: CASSELLADLTDTQYF
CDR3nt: TGTGCCAGCAGCGAGCTACTAGCAGACCTCACAGATACGCAGTATTTT

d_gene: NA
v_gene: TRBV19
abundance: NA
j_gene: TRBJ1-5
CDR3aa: CASSTTQRPQHF
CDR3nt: TGTGCCAGTAGTACCACACAGAGGCCCCAGCATTTT

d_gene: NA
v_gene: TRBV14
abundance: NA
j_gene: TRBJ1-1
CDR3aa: CASSQDIHNSRGMNTEAFF
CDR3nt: TGTGCCAGCAGCCAAGATATACACAACTCCAGGGGCATGAACACTGAAGCTTTCTTT

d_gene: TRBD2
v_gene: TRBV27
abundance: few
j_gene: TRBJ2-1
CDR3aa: CASSLFVAGVYEQFF
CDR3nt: TGTGCCAGCAGTTTATTTGTAGCGGGGGTTTATGAGCAGTTCTTC

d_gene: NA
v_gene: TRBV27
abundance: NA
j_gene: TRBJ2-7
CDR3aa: CASSPTPWGFGEQYF
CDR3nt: TGTGCCAGCAGCCCTACCCCGTGGGGCTTCGGCGAGCAGTACTTC

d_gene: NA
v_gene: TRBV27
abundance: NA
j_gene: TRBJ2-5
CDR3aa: CASSHKQVQETQYF
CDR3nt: TGTGCCAGCAGTCACAAACAGGTCCAAGAGACCCAGTACTTC

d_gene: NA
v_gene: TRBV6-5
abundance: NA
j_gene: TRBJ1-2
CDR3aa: CASSYSRGGYGYTF
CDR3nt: TGTGCCAGCAGTTACTCCCGCGGTGGCTATGGCTACACCTTC

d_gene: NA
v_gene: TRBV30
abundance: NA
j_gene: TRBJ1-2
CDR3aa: CAWRSPEGRTGVYGYTF
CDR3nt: TGTGCCTGGAGATCACCCGAAGGGCGGACGGGAGTCTATGGCTACACCTTC

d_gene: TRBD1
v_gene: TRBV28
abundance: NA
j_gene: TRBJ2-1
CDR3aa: CASSLAPDRGNEQFF
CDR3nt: TGTGCCAGCAGTTTAGCCCCTGACAGGGGCAATGAGCAGTTCTTC